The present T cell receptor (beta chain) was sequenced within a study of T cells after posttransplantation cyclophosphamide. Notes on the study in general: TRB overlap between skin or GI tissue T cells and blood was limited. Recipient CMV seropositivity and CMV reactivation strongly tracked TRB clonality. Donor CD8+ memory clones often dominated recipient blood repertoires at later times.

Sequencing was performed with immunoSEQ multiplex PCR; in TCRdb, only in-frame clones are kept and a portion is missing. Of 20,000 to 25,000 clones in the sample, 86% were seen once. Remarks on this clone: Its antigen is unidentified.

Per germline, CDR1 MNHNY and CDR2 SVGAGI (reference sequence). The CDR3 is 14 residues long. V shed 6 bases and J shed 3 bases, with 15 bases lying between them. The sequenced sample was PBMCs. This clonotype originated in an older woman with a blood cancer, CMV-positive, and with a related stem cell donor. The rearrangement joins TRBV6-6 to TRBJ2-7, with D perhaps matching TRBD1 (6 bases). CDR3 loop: CASSAGQRRYEQYF. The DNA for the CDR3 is TGTGCCAGCAGCGCCGGACAGAGACGCTACGAGCAGTACTTC.